This record concerns one T cell receptor (beta chain) sequence. The target antigen is unknown. The sample is drawn from a study of response to subunit inactivated influenza vaccine. TCRdb reprocessed the RT-PCR reads with MiXCR, giving one entry per CDR3 protein. The data contain about 500,000 distinct CDR3 sequences, 16% of them singletons. Study outcomes and limitations: The authors suggested that every seasonal influenza vaccination recruits few new T cells.

Germline V gene data show CDR1 as LGHDT and CDR2 as YNNKEL (reference sequence). This CDR3 is built from 13 residues. V lost 9 bases and J lost 4, with 15 bases in between. The V gene is TRBV3-1, the J gene TRBJ1-2, with a tentative D call TRBD1 (6 bases). This clonotype was sampled from a man aged 45-69 years who received an inactivated influenza vaccine. The sequencing used CD4+ T cells sorted from PBMCs, collected less than 30 months after vaccination. CDR3 bases: TGTGCCAGTACCTTAGGGGGGGGCTATGGCTACACCTTC. Its translation is CASTLGGGYGYTF.